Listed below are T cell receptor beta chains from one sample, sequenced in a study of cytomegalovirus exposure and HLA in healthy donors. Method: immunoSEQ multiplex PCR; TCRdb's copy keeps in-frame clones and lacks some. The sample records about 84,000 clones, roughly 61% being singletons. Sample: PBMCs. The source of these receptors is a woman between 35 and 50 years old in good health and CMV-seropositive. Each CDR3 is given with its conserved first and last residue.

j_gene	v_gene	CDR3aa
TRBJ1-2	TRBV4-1	CASSQGRDGYTF
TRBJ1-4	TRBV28	CASTDNTQGLYEKLFF
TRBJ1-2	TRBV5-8	CASSLRVRDRGNGYTF
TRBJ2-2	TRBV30	CAWSLLNTGELFF
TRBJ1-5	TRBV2	CASVREVSQPQHF
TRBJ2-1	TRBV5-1	CASSLGGPLNEQFF
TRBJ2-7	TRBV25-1	CASSEFRQDTTYEQYF
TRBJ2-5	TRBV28	CASSLLRGRGETQYF
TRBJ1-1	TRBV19	CASRSHGGGINTEAFF
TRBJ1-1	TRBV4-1	CASSQQRAWGRMSTEAFF
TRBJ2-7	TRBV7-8	CASSSTNDEQYF
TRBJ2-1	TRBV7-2	CAGTQNYPRGGEQFF
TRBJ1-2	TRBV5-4	CASSGDRGPRGNYTF
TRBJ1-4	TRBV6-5	CASRPDRDNEKLFF
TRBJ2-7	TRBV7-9	CASRLGGSSYEQYF
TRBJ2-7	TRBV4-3	CASSQDGEGRLQYF
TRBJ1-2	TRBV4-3	CASSHRTGDYGYTF
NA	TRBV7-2	CASSLDRGREQYF
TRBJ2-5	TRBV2	CASRSQETQYF
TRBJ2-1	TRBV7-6	CASSLVTQLAVYNEQFF